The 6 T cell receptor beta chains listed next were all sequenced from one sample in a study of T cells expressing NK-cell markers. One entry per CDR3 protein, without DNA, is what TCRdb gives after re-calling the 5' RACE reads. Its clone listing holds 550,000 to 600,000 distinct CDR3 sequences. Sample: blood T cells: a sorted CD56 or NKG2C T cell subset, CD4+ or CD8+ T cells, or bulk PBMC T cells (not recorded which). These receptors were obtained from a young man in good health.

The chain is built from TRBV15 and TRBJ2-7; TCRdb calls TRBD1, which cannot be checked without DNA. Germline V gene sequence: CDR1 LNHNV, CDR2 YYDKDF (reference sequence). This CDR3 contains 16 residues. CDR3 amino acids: CATSTPIDRASYEQYF.

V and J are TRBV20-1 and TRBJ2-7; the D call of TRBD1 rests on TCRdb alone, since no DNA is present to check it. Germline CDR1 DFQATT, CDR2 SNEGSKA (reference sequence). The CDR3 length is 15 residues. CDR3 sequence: CSAITGRTLVYEQYF.

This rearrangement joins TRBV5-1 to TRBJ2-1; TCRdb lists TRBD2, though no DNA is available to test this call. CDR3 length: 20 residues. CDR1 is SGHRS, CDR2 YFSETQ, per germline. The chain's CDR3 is CASSFLKLAGTRVRNNEQFF.

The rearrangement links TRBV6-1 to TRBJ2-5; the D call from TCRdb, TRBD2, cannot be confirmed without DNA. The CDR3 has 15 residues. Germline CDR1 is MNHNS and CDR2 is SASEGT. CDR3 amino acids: CASRPGGSVLETQYF.

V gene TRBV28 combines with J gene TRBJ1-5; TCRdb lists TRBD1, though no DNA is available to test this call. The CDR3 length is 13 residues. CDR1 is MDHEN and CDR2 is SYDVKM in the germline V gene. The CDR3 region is CAVQGYSNQPQHF.

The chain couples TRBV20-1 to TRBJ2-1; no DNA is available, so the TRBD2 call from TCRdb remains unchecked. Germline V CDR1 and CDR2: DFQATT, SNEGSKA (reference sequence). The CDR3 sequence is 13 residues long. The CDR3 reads CSARLALHNEQFF.